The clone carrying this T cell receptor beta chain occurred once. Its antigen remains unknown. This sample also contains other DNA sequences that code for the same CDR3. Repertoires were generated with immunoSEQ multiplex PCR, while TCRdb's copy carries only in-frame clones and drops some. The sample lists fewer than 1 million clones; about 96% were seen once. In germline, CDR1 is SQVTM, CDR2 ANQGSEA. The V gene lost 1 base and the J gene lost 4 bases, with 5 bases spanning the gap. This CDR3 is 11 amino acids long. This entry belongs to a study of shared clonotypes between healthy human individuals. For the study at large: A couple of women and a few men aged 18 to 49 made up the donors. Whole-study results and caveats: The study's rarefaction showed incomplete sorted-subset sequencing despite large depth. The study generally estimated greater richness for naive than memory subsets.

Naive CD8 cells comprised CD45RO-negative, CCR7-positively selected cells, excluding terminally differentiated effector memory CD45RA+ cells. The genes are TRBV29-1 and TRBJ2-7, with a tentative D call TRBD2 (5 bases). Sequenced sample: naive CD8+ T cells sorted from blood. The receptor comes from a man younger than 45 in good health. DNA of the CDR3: TGCAGCGTTGAAGGGAGGTACGAGCAGTACTTC. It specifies CSVEGRYEQYF.